Presented here are 3 T cell receptor beta chains from one specimen sequenced in a study of shared clonotypes between healthy human individuals. Generated by immunoSEQ multiplex PCR, the TCRdb table keeps only in-frame clones and is missing some. Of about 1 million clones listed, 65% to 75% were seen once; the top ten hold around 1.4%. What was sequenced was memory CD4+ T cells sorted from blood. Subset reported: CD45RA-negative fraction. All receptors come from a man aged 18 to 30 in good health.

The gene calls are TRBV10-3 and TRBJ2-7; possible D gene TRBD1, 5 bases. CDR3 length equals 16 residues. Between the trimmed V and J ends, which lost 6 bases and 0 bases, there was a span of 18 bases. Germline V gene lookup returns CDR1 ENHRY and CDR2 SYGVKD. The CDR3 DNA sequence: TGTGCCATCAGGGACGAGCCCCGACAGATCTCCTACGAGCAGTACTTC. This gives the protein CAIRDEPRQISYEQYF.

V gene TRBV7-2 combines with J gene TRBJ2-5, with D perhaps TRBD1 (6 bases). The CDR3 totals 16 residues. Trimming stripped 5 bases from V and 2 bases from J, with 18 bases between. From germline, CDR1 is SGHTA and CDR2 FQGNSA. Written as DNA, the CDR3 is TGTGCCAGCAGCCTTTCAACAGGGACCCCTCAAGAGACCCAGTACTTC. Protein product: CASSLSTGTPQETQYF.

This clone appeared a single time. The chain recombines TRBV29-1 with TRBJ2-3; D remains ambiguous. The CDR3 has 11 amino acids. Between the trimmed V and J ends, which lost 4 bases and 4 bases, there was a span of 6 bases. Germline V lookup: CDR1 SQVTM, CDR2 ANQGSEA. The DNA of the CDR3 is TGCAGCGTTGCCACGTCAGATACGCAGTATTTT. The encoded protein is CSVATSDTQYF.